This T cell receptor (beta chain) was obtained from a study of identifying expanded T cells in peripheral blood. Whole-study results and caveats: Roughly 1.1 clones differed between technical replicates, versus approximately 17 and 20 over time.

Only in-frame clones appear in the TCRdb table, and some are missing; sequencing was by immunoSEQ multiplex PCR. The data hold some 99,000 clones, with roughly 90% observed a single time. Healthy donors had no documented immune events, such as infections, while sampled. This clone was seen a single time. Its antigen is currently unknown. Per germline, CDR1 LGHNA and CDR2 YSLEER. The CDR3 contains 15 residues. V was pared by 4 bases and J by 0 bases, with 10 bases between. V gene TRBV4-3 combines with J gene TRBJ2-1, with no clear D. Sequencing was performed on blood. The sequence was obtained from a person aged 18 to 70 in good health. The CDR3 protein is CASSPSHGSYNEQFF. The CDR3 bases are TGCGCCAGCAGCCCCTCTCACGGCTCCTACAATGAGCAGTTCTTC.